The source of this T cell receptor (beta chain) is a study of PD-L1 blockade in urothelial cancer. About the study: After treatment start, blood was analyzed at 3 weeks (second dose) and at 6 weeks. Study-wide results and caveats: Pretreatment TCR clonality in blood under the median foretold superior survival.

Some clones are missing from TCRdb's copy, which holds only in-frame ones; the method was immunoSEQ multiplex PCR. The sample has 72,000 or so clones; roughly 90% are singletons. As to this clone: The antigen is not known.

Time point defined: peripheral blood 6 weeks after treatment start. The germline V and J ends were trimmed by 1 base and 3 bases, with 10 bases remaining between them. The CDR3 is 15 amino acids. Per germline, CDR1 GTSNPN and CDR2 SVGIG (reference sequence). Specimen: PBMCs, collected around atezolizumab (anti-PD-L1) treatment. The chain combines TRBV30 with TRBJ2-6, with D perhaps matching TRBD1 (6 bases). This TCR was recovered from a man in his sixties with urothelial cancer. The CDR3 DNA reads TGTGCCTGGAGTGAACAGGGTCTTGGGGCCAACGTCCTGACTTTC. Its protein product is CAWSEQGLGANVLTF. The entire variable domain, with the rest obtained from reference TRBV30 and TRBJ2-6, is as follows: SQTIHQWPATLVQPVGSPLSLECTVEGTSNPNLYWYRQAAGRGLQLLFYSVGIGQISSEVPQNLSASRPQDRQFILSSKKLLLSDSGFYLCAWSEQGLGANVLTFGAGSRLTVL.